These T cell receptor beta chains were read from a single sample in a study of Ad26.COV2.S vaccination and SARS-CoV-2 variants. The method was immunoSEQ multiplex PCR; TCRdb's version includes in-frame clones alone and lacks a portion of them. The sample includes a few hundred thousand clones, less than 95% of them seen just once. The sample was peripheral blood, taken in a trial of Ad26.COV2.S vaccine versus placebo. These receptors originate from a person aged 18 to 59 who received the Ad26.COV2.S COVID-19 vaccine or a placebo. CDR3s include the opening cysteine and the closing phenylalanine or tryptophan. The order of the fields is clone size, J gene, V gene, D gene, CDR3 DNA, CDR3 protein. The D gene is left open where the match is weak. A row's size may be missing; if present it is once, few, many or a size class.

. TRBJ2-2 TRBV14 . TGTGCCAGCAGCCCTATGAGGGCCAACACCGGGGAGCTGTTTTTT CASSPMRANTGELFF
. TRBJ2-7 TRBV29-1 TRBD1 TGCAGCGTTGAGGGTAGGACAGGGGGGTCCTACGAGCAGTACTTC CSVEGRTGGSYEQYF
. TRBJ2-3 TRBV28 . TGTGCCAGCAGTTCGGGACGGTTGTTCGATACGCAGTATTTT CASSSGRLFDTQYF
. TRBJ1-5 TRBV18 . TGTGCCAGCTCACCCCAGGGGAGTAATAATCAGCCCCAGCATTTT CASSPQGSNNQPQHF
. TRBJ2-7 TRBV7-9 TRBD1 TGTGCCAGCAGCTTTGGGACAGCCAATAGCGAGCAGTACTTC CASSFGTANSEQYF
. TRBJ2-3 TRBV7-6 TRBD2 TGTGCCAGCAGCTTACTGGGCGGGAGGGCAGGCACAGATACGCAGTATTTT CASSLLGGRAGTDTQYF
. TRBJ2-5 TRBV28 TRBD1 TGTGCCAGCAGTGCCCAGACAGGGGGCTTTGGTCAAGAGACCCAGTACTTC CASSAQTGGFGQETQYF
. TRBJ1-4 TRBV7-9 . TGTGCCAGCAGCTTAGACAGGGTCGGCGAAAAACTGTTTTTT CASSLDRVGEKLFF
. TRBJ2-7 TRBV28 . TGTGCCAGTACCGGGCAAACTTACGAGCAGTACTTC CASTGQTYEQYF
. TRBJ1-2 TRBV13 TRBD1 TGTGCCAGCAGTTCCGGGACAGGGTCCTATGGCTACACCTTC CASSSGTGSYGYTF
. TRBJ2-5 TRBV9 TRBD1 TGTGCCAGCAGCGGCCCAGGACAGGCCCAAGAGACCCAGTACTTC CASSGPGQAQETQYF
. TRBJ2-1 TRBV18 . TGTGCCAGCTCACCACCGGGACCGCAGTTCTTC CASSPPGPQFF
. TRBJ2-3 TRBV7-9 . TGTGCCAGCAGCCCCGTGGGCTGGGGGCGAACAGATACGCAGTATTTT CASSPVGWGRTDTQYF
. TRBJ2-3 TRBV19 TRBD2 TGTGCCAGTAAGAGGCGGGAGGCCCCAGATACGCAGTATTTT CASKRREAPDTQYF
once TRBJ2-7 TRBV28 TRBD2 TGTGCCAGCAGTTTACCTAGCGGGAGAGCTCCCAACTACGAGCAGTACTTC CASSLPSGRAPNYEQYF
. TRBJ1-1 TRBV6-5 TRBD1 TGTGCCAGCAGTAAGACAGGGGGCAACACTGAAGCTTTCTTT CASSKTGGNTEAFF
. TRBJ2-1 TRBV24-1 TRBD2 TGTGCCACCAGTGGCGAGACTAGCGGGATTTTTGAGCAGTTCTTC CATSGETSGIFEQFF
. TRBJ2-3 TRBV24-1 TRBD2 TGTGCCACCAGTGACTGGCGGGGGAGGAGCACAGATACGCAGTATTTT CATSDWRGRSTDTQYF
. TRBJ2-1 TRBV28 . TGTGCCAGCAGTCCAGGGGGGTCCTACAATGAGCAGTTCTTC CASSPGGSYNEQFF
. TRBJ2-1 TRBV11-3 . TGTGCCAGCAGCCTAGGGGGGAAATACAATGAGCAGTTCTTC CASSLGGKYNEQFF
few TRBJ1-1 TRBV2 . TGTGCCAGCAGTGCTGACAGATATGAAGCTTTCTTT CASSADRYEAFF
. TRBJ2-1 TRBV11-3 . TGTGCCAGCAGCTTCGACTACAATGAGCAGTTCTTC CASSFDYNEQFF
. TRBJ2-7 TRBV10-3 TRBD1 TGTGCCATCTCCCAGGGGACAGCAACCTACGAGCAGTACTTC CAISQGTATYEQYF
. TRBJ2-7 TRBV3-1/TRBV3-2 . TGTGCCAGCAGCCAAGGGCTAGACCTGGGGCAGTACTTC CASSQGLDLGQYF
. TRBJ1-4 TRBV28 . TGTGCCAGCAGTAGTCCGGGGCTTAATGAAAAACTGTTTTTT CASSSPGLNEKLFF
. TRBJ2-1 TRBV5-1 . TGCGCCAGCAGCTTGATCCGGGGTGGGGAGCAGTTCTTC CASSLIRGGEQFF
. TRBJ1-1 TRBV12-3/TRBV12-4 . TGTGCCCTTCGGTTGGGGAACACTGAAGCTTTCTTT CALRLGNTEAFF
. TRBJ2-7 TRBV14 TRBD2 TGTGCCAGCAGCCGACAACTAGCGGGGCCCTACGAGCAGTACTTC CASSRQLAGPYEQYF
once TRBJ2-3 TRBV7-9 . TGTGCCAGCAGCTTAGCCTCAGATACGCAGTATTTT CASSLASDTQYF
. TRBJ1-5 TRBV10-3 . TGTGCCATCAGTGAAAGTGGGAGCAATCAGCCCCAGCATTTT CAISESGSNQPQHF
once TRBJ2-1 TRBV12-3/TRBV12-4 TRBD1 TGTGCCAGCAGCTCAACAGAGACAGGGTTGGAGTTCTTC CASSSTETGLEFF
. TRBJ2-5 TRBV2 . TGTGCCACCACTAGGGACACCCAAGAGACCCAGTACTTC CATTRDTQETQYF
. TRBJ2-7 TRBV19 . TGTGCCAGTAGTATTGAGAACGGACCTCACTACGAGCAGTACTTC CASSIENGPHYEQYF
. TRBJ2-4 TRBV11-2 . TGTGCCAGCAGCTTAGGCCTAGCTGGGGACATTCAGTACTTC CASSLGLAGDIQYF
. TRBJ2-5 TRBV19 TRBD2 TGTGCCAGTATGGGGACTAGCGGCCCGCAAGAGACCCAGTACTTC CASMGTSGPQETQYF
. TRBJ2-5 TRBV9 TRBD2 TGTGCCAGCAGCGAGAGGCCGGGACTAGCGGGAGTAAGGGGAGAGACCCAGTACTTC CASSERPGLAGVRGETQYF
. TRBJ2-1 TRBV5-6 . TGTGCCAGCAGCCAGACTAACAATGAGCAGTTCTTC CASSQTNNEQFF
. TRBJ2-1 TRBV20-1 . TGCAGTGCTAACGGAGACAATGAGCAGTTCTTC CSANGDNEQFF